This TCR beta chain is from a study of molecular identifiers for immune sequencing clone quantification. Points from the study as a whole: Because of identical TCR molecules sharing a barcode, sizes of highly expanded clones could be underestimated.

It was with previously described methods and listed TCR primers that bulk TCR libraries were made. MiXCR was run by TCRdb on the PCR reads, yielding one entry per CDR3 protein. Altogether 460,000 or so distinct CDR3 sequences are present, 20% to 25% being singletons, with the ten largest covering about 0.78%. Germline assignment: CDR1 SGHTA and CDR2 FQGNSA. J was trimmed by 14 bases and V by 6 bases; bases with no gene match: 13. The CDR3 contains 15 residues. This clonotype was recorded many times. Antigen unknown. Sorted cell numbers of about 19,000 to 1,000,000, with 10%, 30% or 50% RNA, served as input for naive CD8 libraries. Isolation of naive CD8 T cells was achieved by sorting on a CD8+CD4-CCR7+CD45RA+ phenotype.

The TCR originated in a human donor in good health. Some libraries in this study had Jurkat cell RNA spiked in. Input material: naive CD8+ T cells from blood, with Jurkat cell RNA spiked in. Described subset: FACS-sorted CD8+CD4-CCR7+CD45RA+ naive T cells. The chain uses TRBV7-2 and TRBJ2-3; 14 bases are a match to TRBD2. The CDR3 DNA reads TGTGCCAGCAGTTACTCCGGGACTAGCGGGAGCCCCAGGTATTTT. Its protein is CASSYSGTSGSPRYF.